Presented here are 30 T cell receptor beta chains from one specimen sequenced in a study of lymphopenia after photon versus proton radiotherapy. The table came from immunoSEQ multiplex PCR; TCRdb's copy has only in-frame clones and leaves some out. The sample holds some 20,000 clones, 84% seen once. The source material was peripheral blood, sampled from a patient treated with photon-based radiotherapy. The receptors originated from a woman aged 50 to 60 with pancreatic cancer.

The chain recombines TRBV9 with TRBJ1-1, with D possibly matching TRBD1 (5 bases). Germline CDR1 reads SGDLS; CDR2 reads YYNGEE. V lost 3 bases and J lost 1, with 16 bases in between. This CDR3 comprises 16 residues. This CDR3 is CASSAGGSRANTEAFF. For the CDR3, the DNA is TGTGCCAGCAGCGCCGGAGGGAGCAGGGCGAACACTGAAGCTTTCTTT. Variable domain in full (rest from reference TRBV9 and TRBJ1-1): DSGVTQTPKHLITATGQRVTLRCSPRSGDLSVYWYQQSLDQGLQFLIQYYNGEERAKGNILERFSAQQFPDLHSELNLSSLELGDSALYFCASSAGGSRANTEAFFGQGTRLTVV.

This clone turned up a few times. This sequence joins TRBV9 and TRBJ2-3; D remains unclear. This CDR3 is built from 15 residues. Germline V gene lookup returns CDR1 SGDLS and CDR2 YYNGEE. The V gene lost 0 bases and the J gene lost 2 bases, with 10 bases spanning the gap. The CDR3 loop is CASSVDWRYTDTQYF. The CDR3 DNA reads TGTGCCAGCAGCGTAGACTGGCGATACACAGATACGCAGTATTTT.

The V gene is TRBV29-1, the J gene TRBJ2-1; 11 nucleotides match TRBD2. CDR1 SQVTM and CDR2 ANQGSEA come from the germline V gene. After removal of 3 bases from V and 3 bases from J, the junction contained 19 bases not matched to a gene. The CDR3 has 20 amino acids. The CDR3 loop is CSVDLPLAGGAQLLYNEQFF. In nucleotides, the CDR3 is TGCAGCGTTGATTTACCTCTAGCGGGAGGCGCTCAACTTCTCTACAATGAGCAGTTCTTC.

In its sample, this clone was seen a few times. V usage is TRBV4-1 and J usage is TRBJ2-5; 10 nucleotides agree with TRBD2. Germline V gene data show CDR1 as MGHRA and CDR2 as YSYEKL. V lost 5 bases to trimming and J lost 4 bases; unmatched junction nucleotides: 10. CDR3 length: 16 amino acids. The CDR3 sequence: CASSKLGTSVAETQYF. The CDR3 DNA is TGCGCCAGCAGCAAATTAGGGACTAGCGTAGCAGAGACCCAGTACTTC.

The chain couples TRBV5-1 to TRBJ2-1, with TRBD1 as a possible D gene (6 bases). Germline CDR1 SGHRS, CDR2 YFSETQ. The CDR3 has 16 residues. Trimming left V 0 bases short and J 0 bases short, with 10 bases between. The CDR3 here is CASSLATGSSYNEQFF. In nucleotides, the CDR3 is TGCGCCAGCAGCTTGGCCACAGGGAGCTCCTACAATGAGCAGTTCTTC.

The V and J genes are TRBV7-6 and TRBJ2-7, with TRBD2 as a possible D gene (5 bases). Germline-derived CDR1 and CDR2 are SGHVS and FNYEAQ. V lost 5 bases and J 1 base, leaving 21 bases between the germline ends. The CDR3 runs 17 residues. The CDR3, as DNA: TGTGCCAGCAGCCCAAACCCGGACGGCGGGTCGTCCTACGAGCAGTACTTC. It specifies CASSPNPDGGSSYEQYF.

The chain has TRBV28 and TRBJ2-2, with 7 bases fitting TRBD2. CDR1 and CDR2 (germline): MDHEN, SYDVKM. V gave up 2 bases and J gave up 5 bases; unmatched junction bases: 5. The CDR3 has 15 amino acids. CDR3 DNA: TGTGCCAGCAGTTTAGCGGGAGCAGCGACCGGGGAGCTGTTTTTT. This sequence encodes CASSLAGAATGELFF.

The chain employs TRBV6-6 and TRBJ1-1, with D possibly TRBD1 on 6 matching bases. CDR1 is MNHNY, CDR2 SVGAGI, per germline (reference sequence). This CDR3 comprises 16 residues. V gave up 5 bases and J gave up 6 bases, with 22 bases separating them. CDR3 loop: CASSPSQGRGLAEAFF. CDR3 nucleotides: TGTGCCAGCAGTCCTAGCCAGGGGCGAGGTTTAGCTGAAGCTTTCTTT.

This clone was detected only a few times. The genes are TRBV15 and TRBJ2-3; either TRBD1 or TRBD2 may fit D (6 bases each). The ends were cut back, 9 bases at V and 5 bases at J, with 15 bases in the middle. In germline, CDR1 is LNHNV, CDR2 YYDKDF (reference sequence). The CDR3 has 13 amino acids. In nucleotides, the CDR3 is TGTGCCACTAGAGGAGGGGGAGGAGATACGCAGTATTTT. Its translation is CATRGGGGDTQYF.

V gene TRBV5-1 combines with J gene TRBJ1-2; tentatively, D is TRBD1 (5 bases). The V end lost 4 bases, the J end lost 4 bases, and 8 bases lay between the germline ends. The CDR3 has 12 amino acids. In germline, CDR1 is SGHRS, CDR2 YFSETQ. Written as DNA, the CDR3 is TGCGCCAGCAGCCCTGGGGGCTATGGCTACACCTTC. Its protein is CASSPGGYGYTF.

This clone was counted a few times. V and J are TRBV6-4 and TRBJ2-5; D is possibly TRBD1 (6 bases). This CDR3 comprises 10 residues. V lost 11 bases to trimming and J lost 10 bases, with 14 bases between them. CDR1 and CDR2 from the germline V gene are MRHNA and SNTAGT. The CDR3 DNA is TGTGCCGGGGGCCGCCGTGACCAGTACTTC. It codes for CAGGRRDQYF.

The V gene is TRBV7-2, the J gene TRBJ2-7; TRBD1 matches at 7 bases. This CDR3 region has 16 residues. Per germline, CDR1 SGHTA and CDR2 FQGNSA. With V trimmed by 0 bases and J by 1 base, 6 bases remained unmatched. The CDR3 nucleotides are TGTGCCAGCAGCTTAGCTGAGGACAGGCTTTCCTACGAGCAGTACTTC. It translates to CASSLAEDRLSYEQYF.

A few counts support this clone. The V gene is TRBV19, the J gene TRBJ1-4; 9 positions agree with TRBD1. Germline lookup yields CDR1 LNHDA and CDR2 SQIVND (reference sequence). With V trimmed by 5 bases and J by 6 bases, 7 bases remained unmatched. The CDR3 consists of 15 residues. The CDR3 protein is CASSFSRTGDEKLFF. In nucleotides, the CDR3 is TGTGCCAGTAGTTTTTCCCGGACAGGGGATGAAAAACTGTTTTTT.

V and J are TRBV25-1 and TRBJ2-2; D remains ambiguous. Germline CDR1 and CDR2: MGHDK and SYGVNS. This CDR3 spans 12 amino acids. Trimming left V 4 bases short and J 3 bases short, with 3 bases between. The CDR3 is CASSGHTGELFF. The CDR3, as DNA: TGTGCCAGCAGTGGACACACCGGGGAGCTGTTTTTT.

The chain joins TRBV2 to TRBJ2-7; 9 bases are a match to TRBD1. CDR3 length equals 14 residues. The germline V gene has CDR1 SNHLY and CDR2 FYNNEI. Unmatched junction bases numbered 6, after V lost 4 bases and J lost 5 bases. CDR3 sequence reads: CASSASGTGNEQYF. CDR3 sequence (DNA): TGTGCCAGCAGTGCCTCCGGGACAGGGAACGAGCAGTACTTC.

The chain is built from TRBV7-2 and TRBJ2-5; D assignment may be TRBD1 or TRBD2 (5 bases each). CDR1 SGHTA and CDR2 FQGNSA come from the germline V gene. Trimming pared 0 bases from V and 2 bases from J, leaving 7 bases between. The CDR3 is made up of 14 amino acids. The CDR3 loop is CASSLAGPQETQYF. The CDR3 region has the DNA TGTGCCAGCAGCTTAGCGGGACCTCAAGAGACCCAGTACTTC.

The chain's CDR3 is CASSLKLGGYTF. The CDR3 nucleotides are TGTGCCAGCAGCTTAAAACTCGGGGGCTACACCTTC. The chain employs TRBV7-3 and TRBJ1-2; no reliable D call. CDR3 length: 12 amino acids. The V gene's germline CDR1 is SGHTA and CDR2 FQGTGA. The ends were cut back, 1 base at V and 8 bases at J, with 8 bases in the middle.

This clone came up once. The chain has TRBV7-2 and TRBJ2-5, with 8 bases aligning to TRBD2. The germline CDR1 and CDR2 sequences are SGHTA and FQGNSA. The CDR3 loop spans 15 amino acids. Trimming removed 1 base from V and 5 bases from J; junction bases left unmatched: 6. In DNA, the CDR3 is TGTGCCAGCAGCTTAGTGACCGGGAGGGCTGAGACCCAGTACTTC. This gives the protein CASSLVTGRAETQYF. Looking up the rest from reference TRBV7-2 and TRBJ2-5 gives the full variable domain: GAGVSQSPSNKVTEKGKDVELRCDPISGHTALYWYRQSLGQGLEFLIYFQGNSAPDKSGLPSDRFSAERTGGSVSTLTIQRTQQEDSAVYLCASSLVTGRAETQYFGPGTRLLVL.

The chain carries TRBV5-1 and TRBJ1-1; unclear D gene. Germline V lookup: CDR1 SGHRS, CDR2 YFSETQ. This CDR3 is built from 15 residues. Trimming pared 0 bases from V and 1 base from J, leaving 10 bases between. The CDR3 nucleotides read TGCGCCAGCAGCTTGGGGCCCTTGGGGAACACTGAAGCTTTCTTT. Its protein product is CASSLGPLGNTEAFF.

This clone has only one observation. The chain couples TRBV6-6 to TRBJ2-7; a weak D match, TRBD2 (5 bases). The CDR3 is made up of 16 amino acids. Deletions cut 6 bases from V and 2 bases from J, with 20 bases between. Germline assignment: CDR1 MNHNY and CDR2 SVGAGI (reference sequence). CDR3 in DNA: TGTGCCAGCAGCAACAGAGCGGCTTTGCTCGCCTACGAGCAGTACTTC. Protein product: CASSNRAALLAYEQYF.

By sample share, this clone is medium-sized. The chain couples TRBV14 to TRBJ1-3; D unresolved. The CDR3 consists of 16 residues. Trimming left V 4 bases short and J 4 bases short, with 17 bases between. Germline values: CDR1 SGHDN, CDR2 FVKESK. CDR3 in DNA: TGTGCCAGCAGCCCGTCCAAGAGGGAAAAAGGAAACACCATATATTTT. Its translation is CASSPSKREKGNTIYF.

In its sample, this clone was seen once. The CDR3 is CASSYFQTGGELFF. The CDR3 DNA reads as TGTGCCAGCAGTTACTTCCAGACTGGCGGGGAGCTGTTTTTT. This sequence joins TRBV6-5 and TRBJ2-2; D is unresolved. The V gene lost 1 base and the J gene lost 7 bases, with 10 bases spanning the gap. CDR1 and CDR2 from the germline V gene are MNHEY and SVGAGI. This CDR3 contains 14 residues.

This clone was seen just once. The chain has TRBV5-4 and TRBJ2-2, with 7 bases matching TRBD1. The CDR3 has 16 amino acids. V lost 4 bases, J lost 4 bases, and 10 bases stayed unmatched. Germline V gene sequence: CDR1 SGHNT, CDR2 YYREEE (reference sequence). CDR3 DNA sequence: TGTGCCAGCAGCCCCCGACAGGGACGGGCCACCGGGGAGCTGTTTTTT. It codes for CASSPRQGRATGELFF.

This rearrangement joins TRBV27 to TRBJ2-5; no clear D. With the DNA end fitting TRBJ2-7 better, the J assignment may be wrong. CDR3 length equals 11 residues. Germline assignment: CDR1 MNHEY and CDR2 SMNVEV (reference sequence). CDR3 nucleotides: TGTGCCAGCAGAGACCTTTCCGAGCAGTACTTC. Its translation: CASRDLSEQYF.

The chain couples TRBV5-4 to TRBJ2-5, with D hard to call. The CDR3 loop spans 13 amino acids. Germline CDR1 is SGHNT and CDR2 is YYREEE (reference sequence). Trimming removed 0 bases from V and 2 bases from J, with 5 bases in between. CDR3: CASSLAMQETQYF. The CDR3 DNA sequence: TGTGCCAGCAGCTTGGCCATGCAAGAGACCCAGTACTTC.

The chain combines TRBV14 with TRBJ2-1, with D perhaps matching TRBD2 (6 bases). Germline V gene sequence: CDR1 SGHDN, CDR2 FVKESK. The length of the CDR3 is 16 residues. Trimming left V 1 base short and J 8 bases short, with 18 bases between. The CDR3 region has the DNA TGTGCCAGCAGCCAAGCTGGGGCGGGGCCAAGCCATGAGCAGTTCTTC. Its translation is CASSQAGAGPSHEQFF.

J is TRBJ2-7 and V is TRBV29-1, with 11 bases lining up with TRBD1. V shed 2 bases, J shed 5 bases, and the junction held 2 bases outside the gene matches. The CDR3 runs 13 residues. The V gene's germline CDR1 is SQVTM and CDR2 ANQGSEA. Written as DNA, the CDR3 is TGCAGCGTTGAAAGGACAGGGGGCAACGAGCAGTACTTC. Encoded protein: CSVERTGGNEQYF.

The gene calls are TRBV18 and TRBJ2-3; D is undetermined. This CDR3 has 15 amino acids. V shed 2 bases and J shed 2 bases, with 11 bases lying between them. Germline V gives CDR1 KGHSH, CDR2 LQKENI. CDR3 sequence reads: CASSPGMGSTDTQYF. CDR3 in DNA: TGTGCCAGCTCACCAGGTATGGGATCCACAGATACGCAGTATTTT.

CDR3 coding DNA: TGTGCCAGCAGCCCCCCGGGGGGCTACGAGCAGTACTTC. Its translation: CASSPPGGYEQYF. The chain recombines TRBV7-3 with TRBJ2-7; 7 bases match TRBD2. The germline CDR1 and CDR2 sequences are SGHTA and FQGTGA. The CDR3 runs to 13 residues. V gave up 5 bases and J gave up 3 bases; unmatched junction bases: 4.

The chain employs TRBV30 and TRBJ1-5, with D uncertain. The germline V gene encodes CDR1 GTSNPN and CDR2 SVGIG (reference sequence). Trimming pared 1 base from V and 4 bases from J, leaving 8 bases between. The CDR3 sequence is 13 residues long. The DNA of the CDR3 is TGTGCCTGGAGTGCCGGCAGAAATCAGCCCCAGCATTTT. Its translation: CAWSAGRNQPQHF.